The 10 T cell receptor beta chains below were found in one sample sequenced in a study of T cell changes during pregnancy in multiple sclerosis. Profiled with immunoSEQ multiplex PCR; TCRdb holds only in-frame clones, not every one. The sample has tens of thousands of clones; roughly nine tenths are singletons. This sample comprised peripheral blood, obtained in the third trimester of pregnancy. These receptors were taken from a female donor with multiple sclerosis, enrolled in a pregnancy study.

In nucleotides, the CDR3 is TGTGCCAGCAGTTTATCCCCCACACAGGGCGCGCCCCAGCATTTT. As protein: CASSLSPTQGAPQHF. The rearrangement links TRBV27 to TRBJ1-5; tentative D call: TRBD1 (6 bases). The CDR3 totals 15 residues. The V gene's germline CDR1 is MNHEY and CDR2 SMNVEV (reference sequence). The germline V and J ends were trimmed by 0 bases and 9 bases, with 15 bases remaining between them.

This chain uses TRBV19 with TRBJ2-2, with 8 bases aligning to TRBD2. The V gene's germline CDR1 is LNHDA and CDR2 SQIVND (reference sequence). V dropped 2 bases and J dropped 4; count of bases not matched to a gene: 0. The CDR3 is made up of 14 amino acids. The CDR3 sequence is CASSIREGTGELFF. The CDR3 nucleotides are TGTGCCAGTAGTATACGGGAGGGCACCGGGGAGCTGTTTTTT.

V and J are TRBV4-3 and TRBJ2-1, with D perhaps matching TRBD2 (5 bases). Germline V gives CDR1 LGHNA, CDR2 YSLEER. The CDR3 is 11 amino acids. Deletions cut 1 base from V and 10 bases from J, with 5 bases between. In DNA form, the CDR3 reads TGCGCCAGCAGCCAAGGCGGGGAGCAGTTCTTC. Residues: CASSQGGEQFF.

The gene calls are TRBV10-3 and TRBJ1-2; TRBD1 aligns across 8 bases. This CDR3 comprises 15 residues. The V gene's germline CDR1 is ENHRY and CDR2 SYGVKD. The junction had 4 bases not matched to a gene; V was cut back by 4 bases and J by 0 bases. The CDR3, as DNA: TGTGCCATCAGTGGACAGGGGTCAACTAACTATGGCTACACCTTC. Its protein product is CAISGQGSTNYGYTF.

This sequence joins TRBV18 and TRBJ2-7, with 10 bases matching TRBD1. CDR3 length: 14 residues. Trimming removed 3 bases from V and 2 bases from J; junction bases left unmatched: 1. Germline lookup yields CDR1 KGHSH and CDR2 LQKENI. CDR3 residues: CASSPGTGAYEQYF. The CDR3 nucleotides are TGTGCCAGCTCACCCGGGACAGGGGCCTACGAGCAGTACTTC.

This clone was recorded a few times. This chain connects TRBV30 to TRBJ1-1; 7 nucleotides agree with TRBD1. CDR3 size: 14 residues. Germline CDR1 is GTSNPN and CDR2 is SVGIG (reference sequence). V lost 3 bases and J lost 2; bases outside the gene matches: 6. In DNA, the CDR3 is TGTGCCTGGAGGTCAGGGGGACTCAACACTGAAGCTTTCTTT. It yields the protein CAWRSGGLNTEAFF.

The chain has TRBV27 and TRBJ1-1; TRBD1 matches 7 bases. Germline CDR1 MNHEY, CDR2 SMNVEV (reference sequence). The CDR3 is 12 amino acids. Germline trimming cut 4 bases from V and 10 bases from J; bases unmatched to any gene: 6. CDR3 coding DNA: TGTGCCAGCAGTTCACCAGGGGGGCGAGCTTTCTTT. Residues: CASSSPGGRAFF.

The CDR3 nucleotides read TGTGCCAGCACCGAGACAGGGGACTCCTACGAGCAGTACTTC. Residues: CASTETGDSYEQYF. V and J are TRBV6-1 and TRBJ2-7, with 8 bases matching TRBD1. The CDR3 sequence is 14 residues long. Germline V gives CDR1 MNHNS, CDR2 SASEGT. The V segment lost 7 bases and the J segment 0 bases; nucleotides outside the gene matches: 5.

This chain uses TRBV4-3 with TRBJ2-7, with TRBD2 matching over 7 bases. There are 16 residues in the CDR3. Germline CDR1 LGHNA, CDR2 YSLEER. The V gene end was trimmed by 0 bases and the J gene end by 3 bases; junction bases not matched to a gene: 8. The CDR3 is CASSQDLYGGNYEQYF. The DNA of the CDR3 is TGCGCCAGCAGCCAAGATCTGTACGGGGGGAACTACGAGCAGTACTTC.

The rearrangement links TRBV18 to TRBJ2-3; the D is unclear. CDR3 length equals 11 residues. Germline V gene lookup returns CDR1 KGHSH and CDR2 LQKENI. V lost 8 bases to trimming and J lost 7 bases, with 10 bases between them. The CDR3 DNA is TGTGCCAGCCGACAACAAAATACGCAGTATTTT. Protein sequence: CASRQQNTQYF. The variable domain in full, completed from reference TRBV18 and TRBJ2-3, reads NAGVMQNPRHLVRRRGQEARLRCSPMKGHSHVYWYRQLPEEGLKFMVYLQKENIIDESGMPKERFSAEFPKEGPSILRIQQVVRGDSAAYFCASRQQNTQYFGPGTRLTVL.